These 27 T cell receptor beta chains were all obtained from the same sample, sequenced in a study of blood T cell repertoires in COVID-19. Sequenced by immunoSEQ multiplex PCR; TCRdb stores in-frame clones only, minus some. The table has hundreds of thousands of clones, around nine tenths seen once; the top ten hold roughly 0.7%. What was sequenced was peripheral blood. The receptors stem from a man aged 40-50 years with acute or convalescent COVID-19.

This clone showed up just once. Here the CDR3 DNA reads TGTGCCAGCGGACAGTTGCCCATGAACACTGAAGCTTTCTTT. This translates into CASGQLPMNTEAFF. The chain recombines TRBV19 with TRBJ1-1; D might be TRBD1 (6 bases). CDR3 length equals 14 residues. V shed 9 bases and J shed 0 bases, with 14 bases lying between them. The germline gives CDR1 LNHDA, CDR2 SQIVND (reference sequence).

The gene calls are TRBV9 and TRBJ1-1; D is perhaps TRBD1 (6 bases). The germline V gene encodes CDR1 SGDLS and CDR2 YYNGEE. This CDR3 has 15 residues. V gave up 0 bases and J gave up 0 bases, with 9 bases separating them. This CDR3 is CASSVGSGVNTEAFF. For the CDR3, the DNA is TGTGCCAGCAGCGTAGGGTCAGGGGTGAACACTGAAGCTTTCTTT.

This chain connects TRBV18 to TRBJ1-2; 8 bases map to TRBD1. CDR1 KGHSH and CDR2 LQKENI come from the germline V gene. V shed 6 bases and J 8 bases; nucleotides not matched to a gene: 8. This CDR3 spans 13 amino acids. This chain's CDR3 is CASSGQENSGYTF. The CDR3 DNA reads as TGTGCCAGCTCGGGACAGGAGAATTCAGGCTACACCTTC.

This clone was found once. This chain joins TRBV5-1 and TRBJ1-1; D is ambiguous. This CDR3 is built from 13 residues. CDR1 and CDR2 (germline): SGHRS, YFSETQ. The germline V and J ends were trimmed by 0 bases and 6 bases, with 9 bases remaining between them. CDR3 protein: CASSLEVSPEAFF. In DNA, the CDR3 is TGCGCCAGCAGCTTGGAGGTTAGCCCTGAAGCTTTCTTT. The whole variable domain, remainder taken from reference TRBV5-1 and TRBJ1-1, is KAGVTQTPRYLIKTRGQQVTLSCSPISGHRSVSWYQQTPGQGLQFLFEYFSETQRNKGNFPGRFSGRQFSNSRSEMNVSTLELGDSALYLCASSLEVSPEAFFGQGTRLTVV.

The rearrangement joins TRBV27 to TRBJ2-2; D is uncertain. Trimming left V 5 bases short and J 7 bases short, with 5 bases between. The CDR3 spans 11 residues. Per the germline V gene, CDR1 is MNHEY and CDR2 is SMNVEV (reference sequence). The chain's CDR3 is CASSDFGELFF. In nucleotides, the CDR3 is TGTGCCAGCAGTGACTTCGGGGAGCTGTTTTTT.

The V and J genes are TRBV27 and TRBJ1-2; 9 bases are a match to TRBD1. This CDR3 is built from 16 residues. V dropped 3 bases and J dropped 4; count of bases not matched to a gene: 9. The germline gives CDR1 MNHEY, CDR2 SMNVEV (reference sequence). This chain's CDR3 is CASSLQNRGPSYGYTF. The CDR3 DNA sequence: TGTGCCAGCAGTTTGCAAAACAGGGGGCCTAGCTATGGCTACACCTTC.

As for this clone: Other DNA sequences of this sample code for an identical CDR3. The J gene is TRBJ1-6, the V gene TRBV6-5, with 11 bases fitting TRBD1. Germline V gene lookup returns CDR1 MNHEY and CDR2 SVGAGI. Trimming took 0 bases from V and 8 from J; bases not matched to a gene: 3. CDR3 length: 16 amino acids. This CDR3 reads CASSYSRTGGDSPLHF. CDR3 bases: TGTGCCAGCAGTTACTCCAGGACAGGGGGCGATTCACCCCTCCACTTT.

The chain employs TRBV19 and TRBJ2-7; TRBD1 is a possible D gene (6 bases). The CDR3 is 15 residues long. Germline V gene sequence: CDR1 LNHDA, CDR2 SQIVND (reference sequence). Trimming shortened V by 0 bases and J by 2 bases, and 11 bases separated the two germline ends. CDR3 residues: CASSIERQATYEQYF. The DNA of the CDR3 is TGTGCCAGTAGTATAGAGCGACAGGCTACCTACGAGCAGTACTTC.

This chain links TRBV29-1 with TRBJ2-1; a weak D match, TRBD1 (6 bases). The V and J ends lost 1 base and 11 bases respectively, with 15 bases between them. Germline V CDR1 and CDR2: SQVTM, ANQGSEA. The CDR3 runs to 13 residues. This CDR3 is CSVEVGGFNKQFF. CDR3 DNA sequence: TGCAGCGTTGAAGTAGGGGGATTTAACAAGCAGTTCTTC.

The chain has TRBV7-3 and TRBJ1-5; 7 bases match TRBD1. This CDR3 is 13 amino acids long. Germline V gene lookup returns CDR1 SGHTA and CDR2 FQGTGA. V was pared by 5 bases and J by 4 bases, with 2 bases of the junction left unmatched. The CDR3 bases are TGTGCCAGCAGCCGGGGACAGAATCAGCCCCAGCATTTT. Translation gives CASSRGQNQPQHF.

V is TRBV27 and J is TRBJ1-1; D gene uncertain. The V end was cut by 0 bases, the J end by 0 bases, with 8 bases between. The CDR3 runs to 15 residues. Germline V CDR1 and CDR2: MNHEY, SMNVEV (reference sequence). CDR3 sequence: CASSLSNGVNTEAFF. In DNA, the CDR3 is TGTGCCAGCAGTTTATCAAACGGGGTGAACACTGAAGCTTTCTTT.

This chain joins TRBV4-2 and TRBJ2-2; 16 bases are shared with TRBD2. V lost 1 base, J lost 2 bases, and 10 bases stayed unmatched. Germline CDR1 is LGHNA and CDR2 is YNFKEQ. The length of the CDR3 is 21 residues. The CDR3 DNA is TGTGCCAGCAGCCAAGCCGCGGGACTAGCGGGGGGGCCTTTCAACACCGGGGAGCTGTTTTTT. It encodes CASSQAAGLAGGPFNTGELFF.

The V and J genes are TRBV5-4 and TRBJ1-3, with TRBD1 as a possible D gene (5 bases). This CDR3 has 14 residues. Germline CDR1 SGHNT, CDR2 YYREEE (reference sequence). With 2 bases removed from V and 2 bases from J, the gap between germline ends came to 8 bases. The CDR3: CASSFWGAGNTIYF. CDR3 DNA sequence: TGTGCCAGCAGCTTTTGGGGGGCTGGAAACACCATATATTTT.

V and J are TRBV3-1 (or the pseudogene TRBV3-2) and TRBJ2-7; 8 bases agree with TRBD1. Per the germline V gene, CDR1 is LGHDT and CDR2 is YNNKEL (reference sequence). This CDR3 is 18 amino acids long. V shed 0 bases, J shed 4 bases, and the junction held 14 bases outside the gene matches. CDR3 nucleotides: TGTGCCAGCAGCCAAGATCCGAGGCAGTACAGGGGGAAGTACGAGCAGTACTTC. As protein: CASSQDPRQYRGKYEQYF.

The rearrangement uses TRBV7-3 and TRBJ2-1; the match to TRBD1 covers 9 bases. The CDR3 covers 16 residues. Germline-derived CDR1 and CDR2 are SGHTA and FQGTGA. Trimming took 5 bases from V and 6 from J; bases not matched to a gene: 11. The CDR3 protein is CASSLLPGTGTNEQFF. The CDR3 bases are TGTGCCAGCAGCCTTCTCCCCGGGACAGGGACCAATGAGCAGTTCTTC.

The rearrangement uses TRBV9 and TRBJ2-7; D gene uncertain. Trimming took 3 bases from V and 5 from J, leaving 21 bases between them. The CDR3 has 16 amino acids. Germline assignment: CDR1 SGDLS and CDR2 YYNGEE. The CDR3 spells CASSGNSQSSVDEQYF. The DNA of the CDR3 is TGTGCCAGCAGCGGGAACAGCCAGTCCTCAGTCGACGAGCAGTACTTC.

There are a few counts of this clone. The gene calls are TRBV4-3 and TRBJ2-1, with 11 nucleotides matching TRBD2. The length of the CDR3 is 20 residues. Losses at the gene ends were 0 bases for V and 8 bases for J; bases not matched to a gene: 18. The germline V gene encodes CDR1 LGHNA and CDR2 YSLEER. CDR3 bases: TGCGCCAGCAGCCAAGATTTAGGGTTAGGGACTAGCGGTTCCAGAGATGAGCAGTTCTTC. Protein: CASSQDLGLGTSGSRDEQFF.

The V call is TRBV7-3, the J call TRBJ2-1, with 9 bases aligning to TRBD2. Germline CDR1 and CDR2: SGHTA and FQGTGA. Trimming cost V 9 bases and J 9 bases; bases outside gene matches: 15. The CDR3 sequence is 15 residues long. The DNA for the CDR3 is TGTGCCAGTCAAGCAGCTAGCGGGATCGTTGGTGAGCAGTTCTTC. Protein: CASQAASGIVGEQFF.

Comment on this clone: Other DNA sequences in the same sample also yield this CDR3. J is TRBJ1-2 and V is TRBV7-9; 7 nucleotides align to TRBD1. The CDR3 has 15 amino acids. Per the germline V gene, CDR1 is SEHNR and CDR2 is FQNEAQ (reference sequence). The trim removed 3 bases at V and 3 bases at J, leaving 7 bases unmatched. The CDR3 nucleotides are TGTGCCAGCAGCTTCCCGGGGCAGGGGGACTATGGCTACACCTTC. This translates into CASSFPGQGDYGYTF. The full variable domain, rest sourced from reference TRBV7-9 and TRBJ1-2, is DTGVSQNPRHKITKRGQNVTFRCDPISEHNRLYWYRQTLGQGPEFLTYFQNEAQLEKSRLLSDRFSAERPKGSFSTLEIQRTEQGDSAMYLCASSFPGQGDYGYTFGSGTRLTVV.

The chain is built from TRBV2 and TRBJ2-7; D is perhaps TRBD2 (5 bases). Trimming took off 8 bases at V and 0 bases at J, with 11 bases between the two ends. This CDR3 spans 13 amino acids. In germline, CDR1 is SNHLY, CDR2 FYNNEI. The CDR3 loop is CASATGSSYEQYF. In DNA, the CDR3 is TGTGCCAGCGCGACGGGGAGCTCCTACGAGCAGTACTTC.

This clone was detected only once. The chain is built from TRBV6-5 and TRBJ1-2; 8 bases fit TRBD1. Germline V lookup: CDR1 MNHEY, CDR2 SVGAGI. Unmatched junction bases numbered 9, after V lost 5 bases and J lost 7 bases. This CDR3 is built from 14 residues. The CDR3 DNA is TGTGCCAGCAGTAAAACTGGACAGGGAGCTGGCTACACCTTC. As protein: CASSKTGQGAGYTF.

The chain uses TRBV4-3 and TRBJ2-5; TRBD2 aligns across 8 bases. The ends lost 0 bases at V and 1 base at J; junction bases unmatched: 7. The CDR3 sequence is 17 residues long. Looked up from germline, CDR1 is LGHNA and CDR2 is YSLEER. The CDR3 reads CASSQDPAGGFQETQYF. The CDR3 DNA reads TGCGCCAGCAGCCAAGATCCGGCGGGAGGCTTCCAAGAGACCCAGTACTTC.

The CDR3 loop reads CASRTGRTITYEQYF. Written as DNA, the CDR3 is TGTGCCAGCAGGACTGGAAGGACTATCACCTACGAGCAGTACTTC. The gene calls are TRBV6-5 and TRBJ2-7, with a weak D call TRBD2 (6 bases). Germline loops: CDR1 MNHEY, CDR2 SVGAGI. The CDR3 sequence is 15 residues long. V lost 6 bases to trimming and J lost 2 bases, with 17 bases between them.

In DNA, the CDR3 is TGTGCCAGCTCACCACGCCCGCCCGGAGGGTCGTACAATGAGCAGTTCTTC. It translates to CASSPRPPGGSYNEQFF. V usage is TRBV18 and J usage is TRBJ2-1; D possibly corresponds to TRBD2 (6 bases). Germline V gene data show CDR1 as KGHSH and CDR2 as LQKENI. V was trimmed by 1 base and J by 4 bases, leaving 17 bases between them. This CDR3 has 17 amino acids.

The rearrangement uses TRBV7-9 and TRBJ2-7; 14 nucleotides line up with TRBD2. With V trimmed by 5 bases and J by 2 bases, 5 bases remained unmatched. The CDR3 is made up of 16 amino acids. Germline CDR1 is SEHNR and CDR2 is FQNEAQ (reference sequence). The chain's CDR3 is CASSGLGLAGAYEQYF. In DNA form, the CDR3 reads TGTGCCAGCAGCGGCCTGGGACTAGCGGGGGCCTACGAGCAGTACTTC.

The V gene is TRBV11-3, the J gene TRBJ2-1; 8 bases align to TRBD1. The CDR3 has 15 amino acids. Germline V lookup: CDR1 SGHNT, CDR2 YENEEA. The ends lost 5 bases at V and 8 bases at J; junction bases unmatched: 11. The CDR3 loop reads CASSVGQGPVYEQFF. CDR3 coding DNA: TGTGCCAGCAGCGTTGGACAGGGCCCTGTGTATGAGCAGTTCTTC.

The J gene is TRBJ1-2, the V gene TRBV7-2; TRBD1 might be the D (5 bases). The CDR3 runs 15 residues. The V end lost 4 bases, the J end lost 5 bases, and 17 bases lay between the germline ends. Per germline, CDR1 SGHTA and CDR2 FQGNSA. The CDR3 sequence is CASSSGEGKWYGYTF. The CDR3 DNA sequence: TGTGCCAGCAGCTCCGGGGAGGGGAAGTGGTATGGCTACACCTTC.